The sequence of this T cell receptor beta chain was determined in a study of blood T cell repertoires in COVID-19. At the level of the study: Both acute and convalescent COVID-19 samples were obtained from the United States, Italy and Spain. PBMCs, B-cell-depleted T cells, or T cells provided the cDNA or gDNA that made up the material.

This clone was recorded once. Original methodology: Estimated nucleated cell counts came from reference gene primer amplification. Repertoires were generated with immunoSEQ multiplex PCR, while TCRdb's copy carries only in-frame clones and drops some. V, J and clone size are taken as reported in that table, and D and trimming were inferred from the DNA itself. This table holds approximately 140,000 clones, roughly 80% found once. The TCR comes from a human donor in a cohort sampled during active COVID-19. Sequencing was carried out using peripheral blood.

This CDR3 is CASSEMRQNTDTQYF. DNA of the CDR3: TGTGCCAGCAGTGAAATGAGACAGAACACAGATACGCAGTATTTT. The chain combines TRBV6-1 with TRBJ2-3; possible D gene TRBD1, 5 bases. Trimming left V 2 bases short and J 2 bases short, with 11 bases between. The CDR3 covers 15 residues. Germline lookup yields CDR1 MNHNS and CDR2 SASEGT.